This TCR beta chain emerged from a study of CD8 T cells in ankylosing spondylitis. The ends were cut back, 7 bases at V and 2 bases at J, with 6 bases in the middle. The germline CDR1 and CDR2 sequences are MNHNY and SVGAGI (reference sequence). The CDR3 sequence is 12 residues long. Whole-study results and caveats: Peripheral blood held disease-linked clones only at relatively low frequency, and these were CD8+.

TCRdb redid the calling of the 5' RACE reads with MiXCR, one entry per CDR3 protein. The repertoire includes roughly 230,000 distinct CDR3 sequences, roughly a tenth of them detected once, and approximately 2.5% sits in the top ten. This clonotype came up many times. Its antigen is not known. The TCR originated in a male donor with ankylosing spondylitis or in good health (not recorded which). The chain employs TRBV6-6 and TRBJ1-3; D gene unclear. Source material: blood, either unsorted or a sorted T cell fraction (not recorded which). The CDR3 bases are TGTGCCAGCACCCTGCCTGGAAACACCATATATTTT. Translation: CASTLPGNTIYF.